The rows below give T cell receptor beta chains drawn from one sample of a study of blood T cell repertoires in COVID-19. Clones were sequenced by immunoSEQ multiplex PCR, and TCRdb holds only the in-frame ones, with some missing. Of 350,000 to 450,000 clones in the sample, around 87% are singletons; the top ten hold 3%. Sequenced sample: peripheral blood. The receptors stem from a human donor in a cohort sampled during active COVID-19. The CDR3 runs from the conserved cysteine through the conserved F or W. Fields, in order: CDR3 DNA, CDR3 protein, clone size, J gene, D gene, V gene. D genes are given only for firm matches. Clone size is given for some rows only: seen once, a few or many times, or a class if the clone is expanded.

TGTGCCAGCAGCTCTAGCGGCTACAATGAGCAGTTCTTC,CASSSSGYNEQFF,NA,TRBJ2-1,TRBD2,TRBV14
TGCGCCAGCAGCGCTCGACAGGGGGCGGGCTATGGCTACACCTTC,CASSARQGAGYGYTF,few,TRBJ1-2,TRBD1,TRBV4-1
TGTGCCAGTACTCTCAGGGGGGAAAATTCACCCCTCCACTTT,CASTLRGENSPLHF,NA,TRBJ1-6,TRBD1,TRBV19
TGTGCCAGCAGCCCTGACAGCGAAATCTACGAGCAGTACTTC,CASSPDSEIYEQYF,NA,TRBJ2-7,NA,TRBV7-2
TGTGCCATCAGCGCCGTGGGCTCCCCAGGAGGCTACACCTTC,CAISAVGSPGGYTF,NA,TRBJ1-2,NA,TRBV10-3
TGTGCCAGCAGCGGGAGGACAGGGAAGACAGATACGCAGTATTTT,CASSGRTGKTDTQYF,once,TRBJ2-3,TRBD1,TRBV9
TGTGCCAGCAGCTTTAGCGGGGGGGCCGGGGAGCTGTTTTTT,CASSFSGGAGELFF,NA,TRBJ2-2,TRBD2,TRBV9
TGTGCCAGTGGGGCGGGGCGAGACACCGGGGAGCTGTTTTTT,CASGAGRDTGELFF,NA,TRBJ2-2,NA,TRBV7-3
TGTGCCAGCAGCGTAAGGCCCGACCCAGGTCGCCATACGCAGTATTTT,CASSVRPDPGRHTQYF,few,TRBJ2-3,NA,TRBV9
TGTGCCAGCAGTGAAGCGACAGGGACCGGGAGCGAGCAGTACTTC,CASSEATGTGSEQYF,NA,TRBJ2-7,NA,TRBV2
TGCGCCAGCAGCAGGACGACAGGGATTGGCGGCACAGATACGCAGTATTTT,CASSRTTGIGGTDTQYF,once,TRBJ2-3,TRBD1,TRBV5-1
TGTGCCAGCAGTGGTGGCCAGGCCCTATACACCTTC,CASSGGQALYTF,NA,TRBJ1-2,NA,TRBV2
TGTGCCAGCAGCGATGGCAAAATAGCGGGTCAAGAGACCCAGTACTTC,CASSDGKIAGQETQYF,NA,TRBJ2-5,TRBD2,TRBV28
TGTGCCAGCTCTCCCCAACTAAATACGCAGTATTTT,CASSPQLNTQYF,NA,TRBJ2-3,NA,TRBV18
TGTGCCAGTAGTATAGATCCAGGGAAACAGCCCCAGCATTTT,CASSIDPGKQPQHF,NA,TRBJ1-5,NA,TRBV19
TGTGCCAGCAGCTTGAAGGGGGACAGGGGGCACACCGGGGAGCTGTTTTTT,CASSLKGDRGHTGELFF,NA,TRBJ2-2,TRBD1,TRBV11-2
TGTGCCAGCAGTCCCCGGACAGGGTTTTGGGGATATGGCTACACCTTC,CASSPRTGFWGYGYTF,once,TRBJ1-2,TRBD1,TRBV28
TGCGCCAGCAGCTTGACGGGACATGGAGAGTACGGGGAGCTGTTTTTT,CASSLTGHGEYGELFF,NA,TRBJ2-2,NA,TRBV5-1
TGCGCCAGCAGCTTGGGCGGGGGGGACAACAATGAGCAGTTCTTC,CASSLGGGDNNEQFF,NA,TRBJ2-1,TRBD2,TRBV5-1
TGTGCCAGCAGTTATCAGGGGCAAAATTCACCCCTCCACTTT,CASSYQGQNSPLHF,NA,TRBJ1-6,NA,TRBV6-5
TGTGCCAGCAGTACGGCCCGACTTGGGAGAAACATTCAGTACTTC,CASSTARLGRNIQYF,once,TRBJ2-4,NA,TRBV28
TGTGCCAGCAGGCCGGGACAAGAAAATTCACCCCTCCACTTT,CASRPGQENSPLHF,NA,TRBJ1-6,NA,TRBV2
TGTGCCAGCAGCTTAGGGCAGGAGACCCAGTACTTC,CASSLGQETQYF,NA,TRBJ2-5,NA,TRBV7-6
TGTGCCTGGAGTGTACACCATCGGGCAGGGTCCCCCTTCTACGAGCAGTACTTC,CAWSVHHRAGSPFYEQYF,NA,TRBJ2-7,NA,TRBV30
TGTGCCAGTACACGCATTGGAGGGGTAAACTATGGCTACACCTTC,CASTRIGGVNYGYTF,NA,TRBJ1-2,NA,TRBV19
TGTGCCAGCAGCTTGGGACAGGGAGCTGCTAAGTTTTTT,CASSLGQGAAKFF,NA,TRBJ1-4,TRBD1,TRBV5-6
TGTGCCAGCAGCTTAGATGGCAGGGCTGGGGAGCAGTTCTTC,CASSLDGRAGEQFF,NA,TRBJ2-1,NA,TRBV11-3
TGTGCCAGCAGCCTCGGGACAGAAGTTATCTACACCTTC,CASSLGTEVIYTF,NA,TRBJ1-2,TRBD1,TRBV5-6
TGTGCCAGCACCATTCGCGGTAGTTTCGGTACTGACTCACCCCTCCACTTT,CASTIRGSFGTDSPLHF,NA,TRBJ1-6,NA,TRBV5-5
TGTGCCTGGAGTGTAGCCGGTGGGGGCCTAGGAAACACCATATATTTT,CAWSVAGGGLGNTIYF,NA,TRBJ1-3,NA,TRBV30
TGCAGCGTTATGAGAGGGAACCAAGAGACCCAGTACTTC,CSVMRGNQETQYF,NA,TRBJ2-5,NA,TRBV29-1
TGTGCCAGCAAGGTCGGGGAAATCGGGGAGCTGTTTTTT,CASKVGEIGELFF,NA,TRBJ2-2,NA,TRBV2
TGCGCCAGCAGCTTGGGCGCTAATGAAAAACTGTTTTTT,CASSLGANEKLFF,few,TRBJ1-4,NA,TRBV5-1
TGTGCCAGCAGCCAGAGGGCACTAGCCAAAAACATTCAGTACTTC,CASSQRALAKNIQYF,NA,TRBJ2-4,NA,TRBV5-8
TGTGCCATCAGTGAGTCAGGGGCTCGGGATTCACCCCTCCACTTT,CAISESGARDSPLHF,NA,TRBJ1-6,NA,TRBV10-3
TGTGCCAGCACTCCCAGGGGGCTGAATGAGCAGTTCTTC,CASTPRGLNEQFF,NA,TRBJ2-1,TRBD1,TRBV2
TGCGCCAGCAGCCAAGTGGGACTAGTCAAGGACTGGGATACGCAGTATTTT,CASSQVGLVKDWDTQYF,NA,TRBJ2-3,TRBD2,TRBV4-1
TGCAGTGCCCCGGGGGGATATGGCTACACCTTC,CSAPGGYGYTF,once,TRBJ1-2,NA,TRBV20-1
TGCGCCAGCACCACGGGGGGGGCAGGAGGCTACACCTTC,CASTTGGAGGYTF,NA,TRBJ1-2,NA,TRBV5-1
TGTGCCAGCAGCTTAGGACTCCTCACAGATACGCAGTATTTT,CASSLGLLTDTQYF,NA,TRBJ2-3,NA,TRBV7-3
TGTGCCAGCAGCGTAGCTATGGGAAACACCATATATTTT,CASSVAMGNTIYF,NA,TRBJ1-3,NA,TRBV9
TGTGCCAGCAACGCGGGGGAAGTTAGGGGCTACACCTTC,CASNAGEVRGYTF,NA,TRBJ1-2,NA,TRBV6-5
TGTGCCACCAGTGATCCATCCTCCCGGGGTAAGGCAGATACGCAGTATTTT,CATSDPSSRGKADTQYF,NA,TRBJ2-3,NA,TRBV24-1
TGTGCCTGGAGCGGGGGGTATGGCTACACCTTC,CAWSGGYGYTF,NA,TRBJ1-2,NA,TRBV30